Listed below are T cell receptor beta chains from one sample, sequenced in a study of T cells in Graves' hyperthyroidism and ophthalmopathy. TCRdb re-called the multiplex PCR reads with MiXCR, one entry per CDR3 protein. The data contain roughly 750,000 distinct CDR3 sequences, about 17% of them seen just once; the ten biggest clones take up roughly 8%. Sequenced sample: blood. These receptors were taken from a young man with Graves' hyperthyroidism. CDR3s include the opening cysteine and the closing phenylalanine or tryptophan. D genes are given only for firm matches. Clone size is shown for a subset of rows, as once, few, many or a class of expanded clone.

D gene	clone size	V gene	J gene	CDR3 length	CDR3 DNA	CDR3 protein
.	many	TRBV27	TRBJ2-1	13	TGTGCCAGCAGTCCAACCTCCTACAATGAGCAGTTCTTC	CASSPTSYNEQFF
TRBD2	.	TRBV27	TRBJ2-2	17	TGTGCCAGCAGCTCTGCCGGGACTAGCGGGAACACCGGGGAGCTGTTTTTT	CASSSAGTSGNTGELFF
.	many	TRBV28	TRBJ1-4	16	TGTGCCAGCAGTCCGGGCCTCGAGGTAGCTAATGAAAAACTGTTTTTT	CASSPGLEVANEKLFF
.	.	TRBV7-3	TRBJ1-6	13	TGTGCCAGCAGCTTAGTTTATAATTCACCCCTCCACTTT	CASSLVYNSPLHF
TRBD1	few	TRBV19	TRBJ2-5	16	TGTGCCAGTAGAGCGGACAGGGGGATAGGTCATGAGACCCAGTACTTC	CASRADRGIGHETQYF
.	few	TRBV7-3	TRBJ1-3	13	TGTGCCAGCAGCTTGTCCCCGGCTTCTCTTTTATATTTT	CASSLSPASLLYF
.	many	TRBV18	TRBJ2-5	15	TGTGCCAGCTCACCACTCAGGCAGGGGAGTGAGACCCAGTACTTC	CASSPLRQGSETQYF
TRBD2	few	TRBV20-1	TRBJ2-3	15	TGCAGTGCTTCCCCCGGGGGGGCATGGGCAGATACGCAGTATTTT	CSASPGGAWADTQYF
TRBD2	.	TRBV6-9	TRBJ2-7	15	TGTGCCAGCAGTTACGATCTAGCGGGGGGCTACGAGCAGTACTTC	CASSYDLAGGYEQYF
.	many	TRBV5-1	TRBJ2-7	14	TGCGCCAGCAGCTACACAATCGGCTCCTACGAGCAGTACTTC	CASSYTIGSYEQYF
.	many	TRBV28	TRBJ1-2	13	TGTGCCAGCAGTTTATCGCGGGTCTATGGCTACACCTTC	CASSLSRVYGYTF
TRBD1	many	TRBV27	TRBJ2-7	16	TGTGCCAGCAGTTTTCTACCGGGACAGGGGACCTACGAGCAGTACTTC	CASSFLPGQGTYEQYF
.	.	TRBV5-5	TRBJ2-3	18	TGTGCCAGCAGCTTGATGGGTCGGGCAGGGGGACTCACAGATACGCAGTATTTT	CASSLMGRAGGLTDTQYF
.	.	TRBV20-1	TRBJ1-5	17	TGCAGTGCTAGAGATTGGCAGGATGGGGGCTTTAATCAGCCCCAGCATTTT	CSARDWQDGGFNQPQHF
.	many	TRBV30	TRBJ2-3	12	TGTGCCTCCCGTGGTGTCACAGATACGCAGTATTTT	CASRGVTDTQYF
.	many	TRBV12-3/TRBV12-4	TRBJ2-3	15	TGTGCCAGCAGTTTGGCCGGAGCCTCCACAGATACGCAGTATTTT	CASSLAGASTDTQYF
TRBD1	few	TRBV25-1	TRBJ2-1	14	TGTGCCAGCAGCGCCGGGACAGGGGTGGATGAGCAGTTCTTC	CASSAGTGVDEQFF
.	few	TRBV20-1	TRBJ2-3	14	TGCAGTGCCAGAGGGGGGCCGCCGATCGGTACGCAGTATTTT	CSARGGPPIGTQYF
.	.	TRBV5-1	TRBJ2-6	17	TGCGCCAGCACCCCGACAGTGGTGGGCTCTGGGGCCAACGTCCTGACTTTC	CASTPTVVGSGANVLTF
TRBD1	few	TRBV2	TRBJ1-1	13	TGTGCCAGCAGCGAGGACAGGGGGGCTGAAGCTTTCTTT	CASSEDRGAEAFF
.	many	TRBV6-1	TRBJ1-2	17	TGTGCCAGCAGTTACCCCACAGTTAGAGGGTCTAACTATGGCTACACCTTC	CASSYPTVRGSNYGYTF
.	many	TRBV18	TRBJ2-1	14	TGTGCCAGCTCACCTGCACTGGCCGACCATGAGCAGTTCTTC	CASSPALADHEQFF
.	many	TRBV28	TRBJ2-1	12	TGTGCCAGCATAAACGGAGACAATGAGCAGTTCTTC	CASINGDNEQFF
TRBD2	many	TRBV20-1	TRBJ2-1	14	TGCAGTGCCCCCCCGCTAGCGGGAGTGGAGGAGCAGTTCTTC	CSAPPLAGVEEQFF
.	many	TRBV18	TRBJ2-7	14	TGTGCCAGCTCACCACCATCCGGGATCTACGAGCAGTACTTC	CASSPPSGIYEQYF
.	.	TRBV30	TRBJ1-6	14	TGTGCCTGGAGTCCGGGCGCCGAGAGCTCACCCCTCCACTTT	CAWSPGAESSPLHF
.	.	TRBV27	TRBJ2-7	14	TGTGCCAGCAGTTTCTACTCCAGCCCCTACGAGCAGTACTTC	CASSFYSSPYEQYF
TRBD1	.	TRBV2	TRBJ1-5	14	TGTGCCAGCAGGGGACAGTTTAGCAATCAGCCCCAGCATTTT	CASRGQFSNQPQHF
.	many	TRBV28	TRBJ1-1	11	TGTGCCAGCATCTTGGGCGCTGAAGCTTTCTTT	CASILGAEAFF
.	.	TRBV20-1	TRBJ1-1	11	TGCAGTGCTAGTGAAGGCACTGAAGCTTTCTTT	CSASEGTEAFF
TRBD2	few	TRBV20-1	TRBJ2-7	16	TGCAGTGCTAGAGGCCACCAGGGGCGGGAGGGGTACGAGCAGTACTTC	CSARGHQGREGYEQYF
.	.	TRBV6-5	TRBJ2-7	13	TGTGCCAGCAGTTACTCGACCAACTACGAGCAGTACTTC	CASSYSTNYEQYF
.	many	TRBV28	TRBJ2-7	13	TGTGCCAGCTTAAGGGGAGAGGGCTACGAGCAGTACTTC	CASLRGEGYEQYF
TRBD1	many	TRBV27	TRBJ2-7	14	TGTGCCAGCAGTTTAAGGACAGGACCCTACGAGCAGTACTTC	CASSLRTGPYEQYF
.	few	TRBV4-2	TRBJ2-1	17	TGTGCCAGCAGCCAGACGGGCGTACTAACCTCCTACAATGAGCAGTTCTTC	CASSQTGVLTSYNEQFF
.	.	TRBV12-3/TRBV12-4	TRBJ2-5	12	TGTGCCAGCAGTTTATGGAAGGAGACCCAGTACTTC	CASSLWKETQYF
.	.	TRBV20-1	TRBJ1-6	14	TGCAGTGCTAGAGGTGGACAGAATAATTCACCCCTCCACTTT	CSARGGQNNSPLHF
.	many	TRBV24-1	TRBJ1-1	14	TGTGCCACCAGTGATGCTGGGACCAACACTGAAGCTTTCTTT	CATSDAGTNTEAFF
TRBD1	.	TRBV27	TRBJ1-5	16	TGTGCCAGCAGTCCGCAGGGGGTTAGCGTTAATCAGCCCCAGCATTTT	CASSPQGVSVNQPQHF
.	many	TRBV7-2	TRBJ2-1	16	TGTGCCAGCAGCTTAGATATGACTCTCGACTACAATGAGCAGTTCTTC	CASSLDMTLDYNEQFF
TRBD2	many	TRBV12-3/TRBV12-4	TRBJ2-2	15	TGTGCCAGCAGTTTAGCGACTAGCAGTGCGGGGGAGCTGTTTTTT	CASSLATSSAGELFF
.	many	TRBV3-1	TRBJ2-3	14	TGTGCCAGCAGCCAGGGCAGGGGTGGAGATACGCAGTATTTT	CASSQGRGGDTQYF
TRBD2	.	TRBV27	TRBJ2-7	16	TGTGCCAGCAGTTTATGGACTAGCGGGAATACGTACGAGCAGTACTTC	CASSLWTSGNTYEQYF
TRBD1	few	TRBV6-1	TRBJ1-4	18	TGTGCCAGCAGTGAAGCGGGGACAGGGGGCGTCGCTAATGAAAAACTGTTTTTT	CASSEAGTGGVANEKLFF
TRBD1	.	TRBV7-2	TRBJ2-5	15	TGTGCCAGCAGTTCTAGGACAGGCGGTCTGGGGGACCAGTACTTC	CASSSRTGGLGDQYF
.	many	TRBV20-1	TRBJ2-1	14	TGCAGTGCTAGAGATCCACTTTCCGACAATGAGCAGTTCTTC	CSARDPLSDNEQFF
.	.	TRBV20-1	TRBJ1-2	12	TGCAGTGCCCCGGACGGGATGAGGGGCTACACCTTC	CSAPDGMRGYTF
TRBD1	.	TRBV7-9	TRBJ2-1	13	TGTGCCAGCAGCTTAGGAGGGGGCGAACGGCAGTTCTTC	CASSLGGGERQFF
.	few	TRBV11-1	TRBJ2-1	17	TGTGCCAGCAGCTTGAGGGGGGGGGGGTATTTGGCCAATGAGCAGTTCTTC	CASSLRGGGYLANEQFF
.	once	TRBV5-8	TRBJ2-7	14	TGTGCCAGCAGCATTAGCGCCTTGCCCTACGAGCAGTACTTC	CASSISALPYEQYF
TRBD2	many	TRBV5-1	TRBJ2-3	19	TGCGCCAGCAGCCCCGGACTAGCGGGAGTTTGGGTAGCCACAGATACGCAGTATTTT	CASSPGLAGVWVATDTQYF
.	few	TRBV11-1	TRBJ2-3	16	TGTGCCAGCAGCTTCCCGGCCAGGGGCGGCACAGATACGCAGTATTTT	CASSFPARGGTDTQYF
TRBD2	.	TRBV2	TRBJ2-7	14	TGTGCCAGCAGTCCGGGACTAGGAGTGGACGAGCAGTACTTC	CASSPGLGVDEQYF